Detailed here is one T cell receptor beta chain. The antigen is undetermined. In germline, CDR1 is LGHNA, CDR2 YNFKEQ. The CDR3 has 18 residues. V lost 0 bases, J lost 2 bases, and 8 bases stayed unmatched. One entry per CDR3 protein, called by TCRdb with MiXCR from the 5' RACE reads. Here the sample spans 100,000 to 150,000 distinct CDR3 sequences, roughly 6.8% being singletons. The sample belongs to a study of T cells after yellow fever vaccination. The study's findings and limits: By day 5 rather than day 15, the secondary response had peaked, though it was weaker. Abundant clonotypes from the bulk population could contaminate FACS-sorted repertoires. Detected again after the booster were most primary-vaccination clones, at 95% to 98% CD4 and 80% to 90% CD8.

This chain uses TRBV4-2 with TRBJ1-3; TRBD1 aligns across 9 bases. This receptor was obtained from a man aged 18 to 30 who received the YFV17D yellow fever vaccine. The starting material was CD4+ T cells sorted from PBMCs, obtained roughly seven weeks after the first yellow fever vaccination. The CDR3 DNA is TGTGCCAGCAGCCAAGACCCGGACAGGGGAGGACCTGGAAACACCATATATTTT. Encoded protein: CASSQDPDRGGPGNTIYF.